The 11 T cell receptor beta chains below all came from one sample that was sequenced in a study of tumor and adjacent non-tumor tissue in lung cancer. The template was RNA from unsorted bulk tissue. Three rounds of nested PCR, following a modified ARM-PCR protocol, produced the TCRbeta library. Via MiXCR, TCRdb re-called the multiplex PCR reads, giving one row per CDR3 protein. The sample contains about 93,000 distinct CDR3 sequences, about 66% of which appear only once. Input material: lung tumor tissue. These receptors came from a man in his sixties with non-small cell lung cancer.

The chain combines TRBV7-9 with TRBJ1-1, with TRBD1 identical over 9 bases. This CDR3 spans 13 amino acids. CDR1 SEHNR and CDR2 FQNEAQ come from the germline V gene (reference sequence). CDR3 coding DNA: TGTGCTAGCCGCTTAGGAGGGACAGGGAAAGCTTTCTTT. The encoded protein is CASRLGGTGKAFF.

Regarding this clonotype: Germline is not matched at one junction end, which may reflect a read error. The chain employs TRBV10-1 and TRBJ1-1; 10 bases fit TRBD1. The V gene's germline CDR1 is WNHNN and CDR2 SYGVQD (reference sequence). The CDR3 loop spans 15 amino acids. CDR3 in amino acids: CTSRRDRGMDTEAFF. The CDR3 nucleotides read TGCACCAGCAGACGGGACAGGGGAATGGACACTGAAGCTTTCTTT.

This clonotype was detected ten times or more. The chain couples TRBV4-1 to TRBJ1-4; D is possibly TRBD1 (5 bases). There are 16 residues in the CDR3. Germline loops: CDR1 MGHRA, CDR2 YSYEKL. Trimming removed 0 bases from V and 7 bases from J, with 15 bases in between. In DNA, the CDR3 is TGCGCCAGCAGCCAAGAAAACAGGCACTATCTTGAAAAACTGTTTTTT. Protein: CASSQENRHYLEKLFF.

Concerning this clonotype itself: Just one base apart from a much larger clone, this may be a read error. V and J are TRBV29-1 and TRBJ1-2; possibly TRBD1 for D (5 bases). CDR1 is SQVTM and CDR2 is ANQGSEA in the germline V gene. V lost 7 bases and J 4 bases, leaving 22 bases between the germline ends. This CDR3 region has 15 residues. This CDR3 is CSAGDRGSRFYGYTF. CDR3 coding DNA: TGCAGCGCTGGAGATCGGGGCAGCCGCTTCTATGGCTACACCTTC.

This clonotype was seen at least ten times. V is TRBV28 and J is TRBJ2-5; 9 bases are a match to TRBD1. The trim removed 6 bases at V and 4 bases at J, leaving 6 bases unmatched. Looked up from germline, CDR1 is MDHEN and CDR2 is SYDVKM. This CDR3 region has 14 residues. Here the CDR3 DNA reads TGTGCCAGCAGCTCGACAGGGGGGAGAGAGACCCAGTACTTC. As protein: CASSSTGGRETQYF.

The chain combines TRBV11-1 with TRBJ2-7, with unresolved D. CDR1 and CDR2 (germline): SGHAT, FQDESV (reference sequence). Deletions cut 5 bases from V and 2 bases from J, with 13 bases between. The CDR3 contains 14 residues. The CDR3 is CASSLHCGAYEQYF. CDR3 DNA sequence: TGTGCCAGCAGCCTTCACTGCGGCGCCTACGAGCAGTACTTC.

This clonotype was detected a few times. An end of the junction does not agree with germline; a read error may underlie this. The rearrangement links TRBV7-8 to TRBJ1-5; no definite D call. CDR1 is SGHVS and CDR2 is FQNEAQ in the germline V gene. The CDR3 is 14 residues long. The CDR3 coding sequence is TGTGTCAGCAGCGCAAACACCCTCGATCAGCCCCAGCATTTT. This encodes CVSSANTLDQPQHF.

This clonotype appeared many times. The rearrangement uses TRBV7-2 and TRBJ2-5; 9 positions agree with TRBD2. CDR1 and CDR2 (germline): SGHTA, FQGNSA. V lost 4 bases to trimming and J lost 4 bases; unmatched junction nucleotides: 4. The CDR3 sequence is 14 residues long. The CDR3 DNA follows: TGTGCCAGCAGCTCCTCTAGCGGGACAGAGACCCAGTACTTC. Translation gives CASSSSSGTETQYF.

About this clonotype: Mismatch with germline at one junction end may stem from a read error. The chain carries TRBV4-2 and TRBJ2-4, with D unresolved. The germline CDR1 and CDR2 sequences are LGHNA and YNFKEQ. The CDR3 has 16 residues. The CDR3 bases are TGCGCCAGCAACCAAGATGCTGTCCCCCCAGCGAACATTCAGTACTTC. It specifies CASNQDAVPPANIQYF.

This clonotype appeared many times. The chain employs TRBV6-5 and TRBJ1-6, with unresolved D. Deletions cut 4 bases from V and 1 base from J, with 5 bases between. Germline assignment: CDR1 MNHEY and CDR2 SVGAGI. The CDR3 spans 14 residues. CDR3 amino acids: CASSFGSYNSPLHF. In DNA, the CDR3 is TGTGCCAGCAGTTTTGGGTCCTATAATTCACCCCTCCACTTT.

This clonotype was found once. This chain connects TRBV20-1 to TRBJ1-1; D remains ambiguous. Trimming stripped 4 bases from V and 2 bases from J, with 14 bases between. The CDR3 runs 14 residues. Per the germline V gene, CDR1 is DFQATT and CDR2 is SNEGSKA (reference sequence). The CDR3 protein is CSAMGYGHNTEAFF. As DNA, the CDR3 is TGCAGTGCTATGGGTTACGGCCATAACACTGAAGCTTTCTTT.